This T cell receptor beta chain derives from a study of blood T cell repertoires in COVID-19. Study-level information: Acute and convalescent COVID-19 specimens originated in the United States, Italy and Spain.

CDR1 MGHRA and CDR2 YSYEKL come from the germline V gene. V was pared by 0 bases and J by 6 bases, with 7 bases of the junction left unmatched. This CDR3 is 16 amino acids long. Method: immunoSEQ multiplex PCR; TCRdb's copy keeps in-frame clones and lacks some. The data show about 140,000 clones, with around 90% seen just once and approximately 1.8% held by the top ten. The source is a man between 65 and 85 years old with acute or convalescent COVID-19. Sample: peripheral blood. The chain recombines TRBV4-1 with TRBJ2-7, with 11 bases matching TRBD2. CDR3 DNA sequence: TGCGCCAGCAGCCAAGACCGACCCGGACTAGCGGGCGAGCAGTACTTC. Its protein product is CASSQDRPGLAGEQYF.